The clone carrying this TCR beta chain was seen ten or more times. Looked up from germline, CDR1 is DFQATT and CDR2 is SNEGSKA (reference sequence). CDR3 length equals 12 residues. With 3 bases removed from V and 3 bases from J, the gap between germline ends came to 7 bases. The source of the sample is a study of metastatic and nonmetastatic thyroid tumors. TCRdb ran MiXCR on the PCR reads. This sample has 40,000 or so clones; approximately 26% occur once, and the top ten carry around 9.5%. Among the patients, none had received any treatment before thyroid surgery. Sequenced: blood. V and J are TRBV20-1 and TRBJ2-3; unclear D gene. The sequence was obtained from a female donor with papillary thyroid cancer or a benign thyroid nodule (not recorded which). Some clones in this sample may be carry-over from other donors' samples. CDR3 sequence reads: CSASVQTDTQYF. The CDR3 region has the DNA TGCAGTGCTAGTGTTCAGACAGATACGCAGTATTTT.